Here is one T cell receptor (beta chain) with its context. No antigen is known for it. The data were obtained in a study of shared clonotypes between healthy human individuals. Whole-study results and caveats: The generation probabilities recorded for non-shared clonotypes fell below those of clonotypes shared by all four donors. Naive subsets generally had larger estimated richness than memory subsets.

The CDR3 is 16 amino acids. CDR1 and CDR2 (germline): LNHDA, SQIVND (reference sequence). Trimming removed 3 bases from V and 3 bases from J; junction bases left unmatched: 5. The data were produced by immunoSEQ multiplex PCR, yet TCRdb's version contains in-frame clones alone and is incomplete. The sample comprises millions of clones, approximately 90% of which are singletons, and around 0.14% rests with the top ten. This sequence was found in a man between 18 and 29 years old in good health. Input material: naive CD4+ T cells sorted from blood. This sample's subset: CD45RA+ positively selected. The chain links TRBV19 to TRBJ1-5; 10 nucleotides agree with TRBD1. The CDR3 here is CASSMTGGRSNQPQHF. In nucleotides, the CDR3 is TGTGCCAGTAGTATGACAGGGGGCCGTTCCAATCAGCCCCAGCATTTT.